Listed below are T cell receptor beta chains from one sample, sequenced in a study of blood T cell repertoires in COVID-19. Here immunoSEQ multiplex PCR was the method, and the copy in TCRdb shows in-frame clones only, minus some. Among 70,000 or so clones, roughly 90% were seen once, and the ten largest hold about a tenth. The sample comprised peripheral blood. The receptors here all came from a human donor in a cohort sampled during active COVID-19. The conserved cysteine and the conserved F or W are not part of the CDR3 here. Each record gives: V gene, J gene, clone size, D gene, CDR3 protein. The D gene is left open where the match is weak. Not every row has a clone size; where given, it reads once, few, many or a size class.

>TRBV12-3/TRBV12-4|TRBJ2-7|NA|NA
ASSLPSAEQY
>TRBV3-1/TRBV3-2|TRBJ2-1|NA|TRBD2
ASRLAGAREQF
>TRBV19|TRBJ1-2|NA|NA
ASSKEGMDYGYT
>TRBV19|TRBJ1-5|NA|TRBD1
ASTKQGNSNQPQH
>TRBV9|TRBJ2-5|NA|TRBD2
ASGRTSKETQY
>TRBV27|TRBJ2-3|NA|NA
ASMRPLAGLTDTQY
>TRBV7-6|TRBJ2-1|NA|TRBD1
ASSSDRGDEQF
>TRBV19|TRBJ2-1|NA|TRBD2
ATSLLARSYNEQF
>TRBV18|TRBJ1-2|NA|TRBD1
ASSPRQGDGYT
>TRBV15|TRBJ1-4|NA|TRBD1
ATGRGRGEKLF
>TRBV2|TRBJ1-1|NA|NA
ASSGRRGNTEAF
>TRBV5-1|TRBJ2-1|NA|TRBD2
ASSLDSGSSYNEQF
>TRBV4-3|TRBJ2-1|NA|TRBD2
ASSPELADSYNEQF
>TRBV7-9|TRBJ2-7|NA|NA
ASSLSYEQY
>TRBV7-2|TRBJ2-7|NA|TRBD2
ASSLRSTASGRAEQY
>TRBV3-1/TRBV3-2|TRBJ2-1|once|TRBD2
ASSQVTGGRSYNEQF
>TRBV4-1|TRBJ2-5|once|NA
ASSQLGRETQY
>TRBV3-1/TRBV3-2|TRBJ2-1|NA|TRBD2
ASSQETSGGHYNEQF
>TRBV6-5|TRBJ1-1|NA|TRBD1
ASSYEGTGAEAF
>TRBV10-3|TRBJ1-4|NA|TRBD1
AISESRTGLNEKLF
>TRBV11-2|TRBJ1-1|NA|TRBD1
ASSPGQGATEAF
>TRBV7-8|TRBJ2-3|once|TRBD2
ASSPTSGSTDTQY
>TRBV5-4|TRBJ2-3|NA|TRBD2
ASSLAARGGNTQY
>TRBV5-6|TRBJ2-3|once|TRBD2
ASSLAEREYGDTQY
>TRBV5-5|TRBJ2-5|NA|TRBD2
ASSLESSGTQETQY
>TRBV6-5|TRBJ2-3|NA|NA
ASAVAPSTDTQY
>TRBV27|TRBJ1-5|once|TRBD1
ASSFTGGAGQPQH
>TRBV10-3|TRBJ1-1|NA|NA
AISERDRSMNTEAF
>TRBV19|TRBJ2-1|NA|TRBD2
ASSLSGNSYNEQF
>TRBV18|TRBJ1-1|NA|NA
ASSPAGGTEAF
>TRBV6-5|TRBJ2-7|NA|NA
ASTSTRTYEQY
>TRBV10-3|TRBJ1-1|NA|NA
AISGGGVGTEAF
>TRBV7-9|TRBJ1-1|few|NA
ASSPLEGANTEAF
>TRBV6-2/TRBV6-3|TRBJ2-7|NA|NA
ASSNRDLGISYEQY
>TRBV29-1|TRBJ1-2|NA|TRBD1
SAWQTLDRVSEDGYT
>TRBV27|TRBJ2-7|NA|TRBD2
ASSPTGPGGISYEQY
>TRBV27|TRBJ1-1|NA|NA
ASRHARDTEAF
>TRBV6-4|TRBJ2-1|NA|NA
ASSDSGNSYNEQF
>TRBV6-4|TRBJ2-1|NA|TRBD2
ASSRDYLYNEQF
>TRBV9|TRBJ2-1|NA|TRBD2
ASTSGTSGYNEQF
>TRBV11-2|TRBJ2-7|NA|NA
ASSLRALSYEQY